The 22 T cell receptor beta chains given below trace back to one sample, sequenced in a study of cytomegalovirus exposure and HLA in healthy donors. The PCR ran on 60 Vbeta and 13 Jbeta primers. Repertoires were generated with immunoSEQ multiplex PCR, while TCRdb's copy carries only in-frame clones and drops some. The data show some 200,000 clones, under 80% seen once. Material: PBMCs. All receptors come from a female donor in good health and CMV-seronegative.

With regard to this clone: One end of the junction is discordant with germline, which a read error may explain. The V and J genes are TRBV7-9 and TRBJ1-6, with a tentative D call TRBD1 (6 bases). CDR3 length: 15 residues. CDR1 SEHNR and CDR2 FQNEAQ come from the germline V gene (reference sequence). For the CDR3, the DNA is TGTTCCAGCAGCTTAGGTTCAGGGGATAATTCACCCCTCCACTTT. Its protein is CSSSLGSGDNSPLHF.

The V and J genes are TRBV4-1 and TRBJ2-3; D is uncertain. V lost 1 base to trimming and J lost 3 bases, with 8 bases between them. CDR1 is MGHRA and CDR2 is YSYEKL in the germline V gene. The CDR3 consists of 14 residues. The CDR3 sequence is CASSQGRRTDTQYF. DNA for the CDR3: TGCGCCAGCAGCCAAGGACGGCGGACAGATACGCAGTATTTT.

This chain links TRBV11-1 with TRBJ2-2, with D tentatively TRBD1 (6 bases). V dropped 3 bases and J dropped 1 base, with 9 bases sitting between them. In germline, CDR1 is SGHAT, CDR2 FQDESV (reference sequence). The CDR3 sequence is 15 residues long. The DNA for the CDR3 is TGTGCCAGCAGCTTCCTGACAGGGAACACCGGGGAGCTGTTTTTT. It translates to CASSFLTGNTGELFF.

The V call is TRBV29-1, the J call TRBJ1-2; D might be TRBD1 (6 bases). The germline V and J ends were trimmed by 1 base and 5 bases, with 11 bases remaining between them. Germline CDR1 SQVTM, CDR2 ANQGSEA. The CDR3 spans 13 residues. The CDR3 reads CSVEATTGYGYTF. CDR3 nucleotides: TGCAGCGTTGAAGCGACGACAGGTTATGGCTACACCTTC.

This clone was counted a few times. The chain has TRBV5-1 and TRBJ2-7, with D maybe TRBD2 (6 bases). Germline values: CDR1 SGHRS, CDR2 YFSETQ. Trimming removed 4 bases at V and 5 bases at J, with 22 bases between. This CDR3 has 16 amino acids. The CDR3 here is CASSDPAGPSGNEQYF. DNA of the CDR3: TGCGCCAGCAGCGACCCCGCGGGACCCTCGGGAAACGAGCAGTACTTC.

In its sample, this clone was seen a few times. The rearrangement joins TRBV19 to TRBJ2-2; 12 bases align to TRBD2. V dropped 5 bases and J dropped 5; count of bases not matched to a gene: 3. CDR1 is LNHDA and CDR2 is SQIVND in the germline V gene (reference sequence). The CDR3 has 15 residues. The CDR3: CASSVLAGGTGELFF. CDR3 coding DNA: TGTGCCAGTAGTGTACTAGCGGGGGGAACCGGGGAGCTGTTTTTT.

The chain combines TRBV5-4 with TRBJ1-2, with TRBD1 matching 8 bases. CDR1 SGHNT and CDR2 YYREEE come from the germline V gene (reference sequence). The CDR3 spans 14 residues. V lost 0 bases and J lost 2; bases outside the gene matches: 0. As DNA, the CDR3 is TGTGCCAGCAGCTTGGACAGGGGGAACTATGGCTACACCTTC. This encodes CASSLDRGNYGYTF.

This chain uses TRBV4-3 with TRBJ2-7; D is possibly TRBD1 (7 bases). Germline loops: CDR1 LGHNA, CDR2 YSLEER. This CDR3 is 17 amino acids long. Between the trimmed V and J ends, which lost 0 bases and 1 base, there was a span of 16 bases. CDR3 amino acids: CASSQDWRGLGSYEQYF. DNA for the CDR3: TGCGCCAGCAGCCAAGATTGGAGGGGGCTAGGGTCCTACGAGCAGTACTTC.

This clone was counted between two and nine times. The rearrangement links TRBV21-1 to TRBJ2-2; TRBD1 reflects the table's D call only, with no check against the DNA. TRBV21-1 is an annotated pseudogene. This CDR3 spans 18 amino acids. The CDR3 spells CASSGRDRGLEATGELFF. The DNA for the CDR3 is TGTGCCAGCAGCGGCCGGGACAGGGGACTAGAAGCCACCGGGGAGCTGTTTTTT.

The chain carries TRBV6-5 and TRBJ1-5; a possible D gene is TRBD1 (6 bases). The CDR3 consists of 13 residues. Germline-derived CDR1 and CDR2 are MNHEY and SVGAGI. V lost 4 bases, J lost 4 bases, and 8 bases lay in between. CDR3 bases: TGTGCCAGCAGTTGGGACATAAATCAGCCCCAGCATTTT. This sequence encodes CASSWDINQPQHF.

This chain links TRBV29-1 with TRBJ1-2; no firm D call. Germline assignment: CDR1 SQVTM and CDR2 ANQGSEA. The V gene lost 2 bases and the J gene lost 8 bases, with 21 bases spanning the gap. The CDR3 is 15 amino acids. CDR3 region: CSVERASMEVEGYTF. The CDR3 bases are TGCAGCGTTGAAAGGGCCAGCATGGAGGTGGAAGGCTACACCTTC.

This sequence joins TRBV15 and TRBJ1-6, with D possibly matching TRBD1 (5 bases). This CDR3 comprises 15 residues. V was cut by 0 bases and J by 8 bases, with 11 bases left in between. Germline-derived CDR1 and CDR2 are LNHNV and YYDKDF (reference sequence). The CDR3 nucleotides are TGTGCCACCAGCAGAGACAGGGTATTGGATTCACCCCTCCACTTT. Translating gives CATSRDRVLDSPLHF.

This chain uses TRBV27 with TRBJ2-7; TRBD1 matches at 7 bases. CDR1 and CDR2 from the germline V gene are MNHEY and SMNVEV (reference sequence). V shed 5 bases, J shed 5 bases, and the junction held 12 bases outside the gene matches. CDR3 size: 15 residues. In nucleotides, the CDR3 is TGTGCCAGCAGTCCCCCGACGGGACAGAGGAACGAGCAGTACTTC. This sequence encodes CASSPPTGQRNEQYF.

This chain joins TRBV30 and TRBJ2-5; 7 positions match TRBD2. V gave up 4 bases and J gave up 1 base; unmatched junction bases: 9. Germline V gene data show CDR1 as GTSNPN and CDR2 as SVGIG (reference sequence). CDR3 length: 15 residues. CDR3 in amino acids: CAWNQIPGGQETQYF. The CDR3 DNA reads TGTGCCTGGAATCAAATTCCGGGGGGCCAAGAGACCCAGTACTTC. Supplemented by reference TRBV30 and TRBJ2-5, the full variable domain reads SQTIHQWPATLVQPVGSPLSLECTVEGTSNPNLYWYRQAAGRGLQLLFYSVGIGQISSEVPQNLSASRPQDRQFILSSKKLLLSDSGFYLCAWNQIPGGQETQYFGPGTRLLVL.

The sample holds one count of this clone. The rearrangement links TRBV29-1 to TRBJ1-5; the match to TRBD1 covers 8 bases. V shed 4 bases, J shed 6 bases, and the junction held 5 bases outside the gene matches. In germline, CDR1 is SQVTM, CDR2 ANQGSEA. The CDR3 consists of 13 residues. For the CDR3, the DNA is TGCAGCGTTGGTACAGGGGGTGGTCAGCCCCAGCATTTT. Translation: CSVGTGGGQPQHF.

The gene calls are TRBV28 and TRBJ1-1; 8 positions agree with TRBD1. This CDR3 is built from 13 residues. CDR1 is MDHEN, CDR2 SYDVKM, per germline. J was trimmed by 4 bases and V by 4 bases; bases with no gene match: 2. CDR3 DNA sequence: TGTGCCAGCAGTTCCGGACAGGGCACTGAAGCTTTCTTT. Protein product: CASSSGQGTEAFF.

The genes are TRBV20-1 and TRBJ2-5; D gene ambiguous. CDR1 and CDR2 from the germline V gene are DFQATT and SNEGSKA (reference sequence). The CDR3 consists of 10 residues. V lost 6 bases to trimming and J lost 5 bases, with 7 bases between them. The CDR3 is CSARSETQYF. In nucleotides, the CDR3 is TGCAGTGCCCGGAGTGAGACCCAGTACTTC.

This chain connects TRBV19 to TRBJ2-1, with a weak D call TRBD1 (5 bases). The ends were cut back, 9 bases at V and 8 bases at J, with 14 bases in the middle. CDR3 length: 12 amino acids. CDR1 is LNHDA, CDR2 SQIVND, per germline (reference sequence). The DNA of the CDR3 is TGTGCCAGCCAACATGGGGCCCATGAGCAGTTCTTC. Translation: CASQHGAHEQFF.

The rearrangement links TRBV19 to TRBJ1-5; maybe TRBD1 (5 bases). The CDR3 has 14 amino acids. V lost 6 bases to trimming and J lost 5 bases, with 14 bases between them. In germline, CDR1 is LNHDA, CDR2 SQIVND (reference sequence). The CDR3 sequence: CASRRTGVHQPQHF. CDR3 DNA sequence: TGTGCCAGTAGGAGGACGGGGGTTCATCAGCCCCAGCATTTT.

V is TRBV5-5 and J is TRBJ1-2; 7 bases map to TRBD1. The CDR3 length is 15 residues. Germline assignment: CDR1 SGHKS and CDR2 YYEKEE (reference sequence). V dropped 2 bases and J dropped 4; count of bases not matched to a gene: 8. The CDR3 DNA follows: TGTGCCAGCAGCTTTGTTAGGGGACAGAGCTATGGCTACACCTTC. This gives the protein CASSFVRGQSYGYTF.

V usage is TRBV5-4 and J usage is TRBJ1-1; no definite D call. Germline-derived CDR1 and CDR2 are SGHNT and YYREEE (reference sequence). This CDR3 region has 13 residues. V lost 5 bases and J 7 bases, leaving 15 bases between the germline ends. CDR3 nucleotide sequence: TGTGCCAGCAGGAGAGCCCCTGGACTTGAAGCTTTCTTT. It codes for CASRRAPGLEAFF.

This chain links TRBV7-6 with TRBJ1-4; the match to TRBD1 covers 7 bases. Germline values: CDR1 SGHVS, CDR2 FNYEAQ. The CDR3 extends over 15 amino acids. The trim removed 4 bases at V and 4 bases at J, leaving 6 bases unmatched. The DNA of the CDR3 is TGTGCCAGCAGCTCCGGGACAGCCAATAATGAAAAACTGTTTTTT. Its protein is CASSSGTANNEKLFF.